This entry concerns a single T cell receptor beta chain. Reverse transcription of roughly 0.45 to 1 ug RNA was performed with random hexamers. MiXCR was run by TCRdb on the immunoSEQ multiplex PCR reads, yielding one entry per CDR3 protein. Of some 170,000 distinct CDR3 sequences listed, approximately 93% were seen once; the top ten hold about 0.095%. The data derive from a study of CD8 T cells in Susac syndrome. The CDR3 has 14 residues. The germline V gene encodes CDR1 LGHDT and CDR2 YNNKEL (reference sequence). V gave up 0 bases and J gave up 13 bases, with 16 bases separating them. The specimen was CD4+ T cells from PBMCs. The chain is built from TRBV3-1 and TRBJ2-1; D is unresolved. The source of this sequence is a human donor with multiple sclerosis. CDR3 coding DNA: TGTGCCAGCAGCCAAGAGGAATTAGGGAATCTTCAGTTCTTC. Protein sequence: CASSQEELGNLQFF.